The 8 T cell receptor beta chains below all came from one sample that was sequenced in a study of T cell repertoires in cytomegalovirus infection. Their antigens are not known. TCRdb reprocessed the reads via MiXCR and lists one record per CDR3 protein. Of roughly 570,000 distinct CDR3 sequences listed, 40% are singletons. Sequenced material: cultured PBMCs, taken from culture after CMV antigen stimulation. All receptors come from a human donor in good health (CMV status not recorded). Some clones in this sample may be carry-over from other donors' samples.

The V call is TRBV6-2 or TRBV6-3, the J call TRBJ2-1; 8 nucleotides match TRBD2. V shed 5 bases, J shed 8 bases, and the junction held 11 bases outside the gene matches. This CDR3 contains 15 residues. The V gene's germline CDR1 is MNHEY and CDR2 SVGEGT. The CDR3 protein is CASSARRTSQDEQFF. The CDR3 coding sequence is TGTGCCAGCAGTGCTAGGCGGACTAGCCAGGATGAGCAGTTCTTC.

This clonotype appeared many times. CDR3 loop: CASSLAPLRDTQYF. The CDR3 nucleotides read TGTGCCAGCAGCTTAGCCCCACTCCGGGATACGCAGTATTTT. The gene calls are TRBV7-2 and TRBJ2-3, with D unresolved. With 0 bases removed from V and 6 bases from J, the gap between germline ends came to 10 bases. CDR1 is SGHTA, CDR2 FQGNSA, per germline. The CDR3 loop spans 14 amino acids.

The CDR3 region is CASSLAPGLLSSYNEQFF. The CDR3, as DNA: TGTGCCAGCAGCTTGGCTCCGGGACTCCTAAGCTCCTACAATGAGCAGTTCTTC. The chain employs TRBV5-6 and TRBJ2-1; possibly TRBD2 for D (6 bases). V was cut by 0 bases and J by 0 bases, with 16 bases left in between. This CDR3 has 18 amino acids. Germline V CDR1 and CDR2: SGHDT, YYEEEE.

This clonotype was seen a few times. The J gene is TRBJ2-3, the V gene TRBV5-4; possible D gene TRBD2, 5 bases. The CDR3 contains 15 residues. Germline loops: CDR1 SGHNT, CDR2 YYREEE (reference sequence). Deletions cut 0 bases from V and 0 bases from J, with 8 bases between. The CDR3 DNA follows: TGTGCCAGCAGCTTGGACGGGGTTAGCACAGATACGCAGTATTTT. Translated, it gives CASSLDGVSTDTQYF.

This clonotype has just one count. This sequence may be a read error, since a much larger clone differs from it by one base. DNA for the CDR3: TGTGCCAGCAGCTTAGACTGGAAGCGGGGCGGGGAGCTGTTTTTT. As protein: CASSLDWKRGGELFF. The chain uses TRBV7-2 and TRBJ2-2; 7 nucleotides match TRBD2. Germline V CDR1 and CDR2: SGHTA, FQGNSA. The V and J ends lost 1 base and 7 bases, in that order; junction bases with no gene match: 6. The CDR3 is 15 residues long. The whole variable domain, remainder taken from reference TRBV7-2 and TRBJ2-2, is GAGVSQSPSNKVTEKGKDVELRCDPISGHTALYWYRQSLGQGLEFLIYFQGNSAPDKSGLPSDRFSAERTGGSVSTLTIQRTQQEDSAVYLCASSLDWKRGGELFFGEGSRLTVL.

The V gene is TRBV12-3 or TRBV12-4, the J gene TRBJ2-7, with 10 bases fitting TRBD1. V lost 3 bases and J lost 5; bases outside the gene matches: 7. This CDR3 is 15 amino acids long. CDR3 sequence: CASSFTRTGGDEQYF. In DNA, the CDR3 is TGTGCCAGCAGTTTTACGAGGACAGGGGGTGACGAGCAGTACTTC.

CDR3 protein: CASSKSGSDEQFF. In DNA, the CDR3 is TGTGCCAGCAGTAAGAGCGGGAGCGATGAGCAGTTCTTC. This chain joins TRBV12-3 or TRBV12-4 and TRBJ2-1; 8 nucleotides align to TRBD2. CDR3 length: 13 residues. Trimming removed 5 bases from V and 8 bases from J; junction bases left unmatched: 5.

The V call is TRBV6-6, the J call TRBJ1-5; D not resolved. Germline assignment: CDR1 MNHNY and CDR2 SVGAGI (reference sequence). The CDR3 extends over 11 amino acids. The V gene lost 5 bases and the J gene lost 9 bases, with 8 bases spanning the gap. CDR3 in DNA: TGTGCCAGCAGTGTGCCCGGGCCCCAGCATTTT. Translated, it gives CASSVPGPQHF.